Listed below are T cell receptor beta chains from one sample, sequenced in a study of blood T cells in healthy people across ages. TCRdb re-called the 5' RACE reads with MiXCR, one entry per CDR3 protein. Of more than 800,000 distinct CDR3 sequences in the sample, around 28% were seen once. Sequenced: blood. The receptors come from a woman aged 80 or over in good health. The CDR3 runs from the conserved cysteine through the conserved F or W. Fields, in order: J gene, V gene, CDR3 protein.

j_call: TRBJ1-2
v_call: TRBV6-1
cdr3_aa: CASSGAVTNYGYTF

j_call: TRBJ2-5
v_call: TRBV20-1
cdr3_aa: CSAETVQETQYF

j_call: TRBJ2-7
v_call: TRBV12-3/TRBV12-4
cdr3_aa: CASSRTLHEQYF

j_call: TRBJ1-5
v_call: TRBV20-1
cdr3_aa: CSARGGSGQPQHF

j_call: TRBJ1-5
v_call: TRBV7-9
cdr3_aa: CASGTGLSNQPQHF

j_call: TRBJ2-5
v_call: TRBV6-1
cdr3_aa: CASSGLAGLQETQYF

j_call: TRBJ2-7
v_call: TRBV12-3/TRBV12-4
cdr3_aa: CASSLVGGVSYEQYF

j_call: TRBJ2-1
v_call: TRBV12-3/TRBV12-4
cdr3_aa: CASSLSGENEQFF

j_call: TRBJ2-6
v_call: TRBV19
cdr3_aa: CASSATDSGANVLTF

j_call: TRBJ2-3
v_call: TRBV29-1
cdr3_aa: CSVVRTGTRTDTQYF

j_call: TRBJ2-7
v_call: TRBV7-2
cdr3_aa: CASSPLGGTSYEQYF

j_call: TRBJ2-7
v_call: TRBV10-2
cdr3_aa: CVSSESPGIEQYF

j_call: TRBJ2-3
v_call: TRBV7-2
cdr3_aa: CASSYGQGADTQYF

j_call: TRBJ1-2
v_call: TRBV20-1
cdr3_aa: CSARSQGQLVYGYTF

j_call: TRBJ1-3
v_call: TRBV7-2
cdr3_aa: CASSLLPTAGAITGNTIYF

j_call: TRBJ2-1
v_call: TRBV12-3/TRBV12-4
cdr3_aa: CASSCPGQGYNEQFF

j_call: TRBJ2-1
v_call: TRBV11-2
cdr3_aa: CASSLAFPQGRNEQFF

j_call: TRBJ2-1
v_call: TRBV5-1
cdr3_aa: CASSRNGETLYNEQFF

j_call: TRBJ2-7
v_call: TRBV9
cdr3_aa: CASSVTPTGNNEQYF

j_call: TRBJ2-1
v_call: TRBV7-9
cdr3_aa: CASSWSRGGDEQFF

j_call: TRBJ2-1
v_call: TRBV28
cdr3_aa: CASSRLLAGTDNEQFF

j_call: TRBJ1-5
v_call: TRBV5-5
cdr3_aa: CASSLTVMGNQPQHF

j_call: TRBJ1-2
v_call: TRBV7-2
cdr3_aa: CASSAGQGLGYTF

j_call: TRBJ1-4
v_call: TRBV9
cdr3_aa: CASSGQGRTNEKLFF

j_call: TRBJ1-1
v_call: TRBV7-9
cdr3_aa: CASSLDGDREAFF

j_call: TRBJ2-6
v_call: TRBV29-1
cdr3_aa: CSAPTGKHSGANVLTF

j_call: TRBJ2-5
v_call: TRBV25-1
cdr3_aa: CASSESLGGAETQYF

j_call: TRBJ2-1
v_call: TRBV7-9
cdr3_aa: CASSLVGDRSYNEQFF

j_call: TRBJ2-1
v_call: TRBV6-2/TRBV6-3
cdr3_aa: CASSSSSGGSYNEQFF

j_call: TRBJ2-2
v_call: TRBV4-1
cdr3_aa: CASSQEGTGGIIDTGELFF

j_call: TRBJ1-2
v_call: TRBV4-3
cdr3_aa: CASSDRGGNYGYTF

j_call: TRBJ2-7
v_call: TRBV6-2/TRBV6-3
cdr3_aa: CASRRDNSGGVQYF

j_call: TRBJ1-5
v_call: TRBV5-6
cdr3_aa: CASSLGWQGAYQPQHF

j_call: TRBJ1-5
v_call: TRBV20-1
cdr3_aa: CSARDQTGTGGFSNQPQHF

j_call: TRBJ1-3
v_call: TRBV12-3/TRBV12-4
cdr3_aa: CASSLGGLNSGNTIYF

j_call: TRBJ1-1
v_call: TRBV25-1
cdr3_aa: CASSEGANTEAFF

j_call: TRBJ2-1
v_call: TRBV10-3
cdr3_aa: CAISELGMGSTEQFF

j_call: TRBJ2-7
v_call: TRBV18
cdr3_aa: CASSPPEGRRYEQYF

j_call: TRBJ1-1
v_call: TRBV4-1
cdr3_aa: CASSQRTQSNTEAFF

j_call: TRBJ1-1
v_call: TRBV6-5
cdr3_aa: CASSVGSRTEAFF

j_call: TRBJ2-7
v_call: TRBV7-2
cdr3_aa: CASSLVGGGNYEQYF

j_call: TRBJ2-7
v_call: TRBV5-6
cdr3_aa: CASRDSSSSYEQYF

j_call: TRBJ2-5
v_call: TRBV24-1
cdr3_aa: CATSDFAQRGDETQYF

j_call: TRBJ2-1
v_call: TRBV19
cdr3_aa: CASRSGGNNEQFF

j_call: TRBJ2-7
v_call: TRBV7-9
cdr3_aa: CASSLEGGGGEQYF

j_call: NA
v_call: TRBV10-1
cdr3_aa: CVSSPGPPYEQYF

j_call: TRBJ2-4
v_call: TRBV30
cdr3_aa: CAWSGTIASQQQYF

j_call: TRBJ1-2
v_call: TRBV7-9
cdr3_aa: CASSHGQGGGYTF

j_call: TRBJ2-2
v_call: TRBV7-2
cdr3_aa: CASSYSTQRASNTGELFF